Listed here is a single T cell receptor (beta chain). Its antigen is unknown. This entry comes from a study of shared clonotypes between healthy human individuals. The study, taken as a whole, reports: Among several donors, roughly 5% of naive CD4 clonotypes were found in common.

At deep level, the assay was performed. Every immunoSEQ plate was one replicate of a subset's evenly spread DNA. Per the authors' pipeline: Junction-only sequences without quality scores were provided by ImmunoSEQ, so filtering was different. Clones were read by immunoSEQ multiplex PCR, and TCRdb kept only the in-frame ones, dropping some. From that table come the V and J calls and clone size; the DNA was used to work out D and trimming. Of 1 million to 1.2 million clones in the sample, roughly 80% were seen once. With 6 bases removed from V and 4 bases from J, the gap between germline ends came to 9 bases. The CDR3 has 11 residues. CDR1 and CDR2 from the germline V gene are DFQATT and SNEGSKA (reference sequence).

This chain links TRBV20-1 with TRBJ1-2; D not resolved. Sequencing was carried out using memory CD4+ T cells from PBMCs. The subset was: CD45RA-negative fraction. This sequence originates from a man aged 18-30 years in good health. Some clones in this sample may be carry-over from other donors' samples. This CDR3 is CSARRFYGYTF. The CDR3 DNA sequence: TGCAGTGCAAGGCGTTTCTATGGCTACACCTTC.